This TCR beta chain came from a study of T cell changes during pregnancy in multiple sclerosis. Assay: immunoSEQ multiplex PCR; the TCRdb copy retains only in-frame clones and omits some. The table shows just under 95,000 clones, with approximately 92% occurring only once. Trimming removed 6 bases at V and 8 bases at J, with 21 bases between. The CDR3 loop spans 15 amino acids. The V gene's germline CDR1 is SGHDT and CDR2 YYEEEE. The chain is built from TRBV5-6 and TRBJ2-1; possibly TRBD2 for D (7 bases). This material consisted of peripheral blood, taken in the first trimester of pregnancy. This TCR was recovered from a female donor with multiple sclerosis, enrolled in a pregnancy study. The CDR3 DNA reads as TGTGCCAGCACCTCCGGAGGGAGGGGGGTCGATGAGCAGTTCTTC. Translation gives CASTSGGRGVDEQFF.